This T cell receptor beta chain was recorded in a study of metastatic and nonmetastatic thyroid tumors. Study-level information: The authors compared repertoires across blood and tumor or nodule tissue from malignant and benign thyroid patients. General study points: Significantly greater TCR beta diversity was reportedly found in malignant thyroid tumors than in benign nodules (in blood and tumor).

All patients were treatment-naive before thyroid surgery. Under the authors' procedure: What underpinned the distant-metastasis classifier for papillary thyroid cancer was the set of CDR3 differences across clinicopathological groups. MiXCR re-clonotyped the PCR reads for TCRdb. None of the V and J calls come from the authors' own analysis; TCRdb made them. The top ten clones hold around 30% of a sample with fewer than 30,000 clones, 20% to 25% of them seen once. This clone has ten or more counts. What it binds is unknown. Losses at the gene ends were 6 bases for V and 8 bases for J; bases not matched to a gene: 8. The CDR3 is 14 residues long.

This chain connects TRBV12-3 or TRBV12-4 to TRBJ2-1; 9 nucleotides line up with TRBD2. Sequenced: blood. The sequence was collected from a male donor with papillary thyroid cancer or a benign thyroid nodule (not recorded which). Some clones in this sample may be carry-over from other donors' samples. CDR3 region: CASRSSGIGDEQFF. CDR3 DNA sequence: TGTGCCAGCAGGTCTAGCGGGATCGGCGATGAGCAGTTCTTC.